A single sample gave rise to the 15 T cell receptor beta chains below, sequenced in a study of control samples from healthy donors and cancer patients. This table comes from immunoSEQ multiplex PCR, and its TCRdb copy is limited to in-frame clones, with some not included. The table lists approximately 140,000 clones, approximately 93% of them singletons. Sequencing was carried out using blood. The origin of the receptors is a young man in good health.

Details on this clone: Other nucleotide sequences from this sample produce the same CDR3. This chain uses TRBV6-6 with TRBJ2-4, with TRBD2 matching over 7 bases. The CDR3 runs 16 residues. The V and J ends lost 8 bases and 6 bases, in that order; junction bases with no gene match: 16. CDR1 MNHNY and CDR2 SVGAGI come from the germline V gene (reference sequence). In DNA form, the CDR3 reads TGTGCCAGCTTCGGACATAACCCCCAGCGGGGAAACATTCAGTACTTC. As protein: CASFGHNPQRGNIQYF.

This clone came up once. This CDR3 is CASSFPPLTGNVKETQYF. CDR3 nucleotide sequence: TGTGCCAGCAGTTTCCCCCCACTGACAGGGAATGTCAAAGAGACCCAGTACTTC. The chain combines TRBV28 with TRBJ2-5; 7 bases are shared with TRBD1. Germline V lookup: CDR1 MDHEN, CDR2 SYDVKM. Trimming at V came to 3 bases and at J to 3 bases, leaving 16 bases not matched to a gene. The CDR3 has 18 amino acids.

V usage is TRBV7-9 and J usage is TRBJ2-7, with D tentatively TRBD2 (5 bases). Trimming removed 1 base from V and 2 bases from J, with 18 bases in between. CDR1 is SEHNR and CDR2 is FQNEAQ in the germline V gene (reference sequence). The CDR3 covers 17 residues. The CDR3 reads CASSLVSSGRITYEQYF. CDR3 coding DNA: TGTGCCAGCAGCTTAGTGTCCAGCGGCCGCATCACCTACGAGCAGTACTTC.

The genes are TRBV10-3 and TRBJ2-5; D not resolved. The CDR3 consists of 11 residues. V was pared by 2 bases and J by 5 bases, with 3 bases between. From germline, CDR1 is ENHRY and CDR2 SYGVKD. The CDR3 region has the DNA TGTGCCATCAGTGAGAGGGAGACCCAGTACTTC. It translates to CAISERETQYF.

The chain links TRBV7-9 to TRBJ1-2, with 8 bases aligning to TRBD1. Germline values: CDR1 SEHNR, CDR2 FQNEAQ (reference sequence). CDR3 length: 13 amino acids. V dropped 3 bases and J dropped 8; count of bases not matched to a gene: 5. In DNA, the CDR3 is TGTGCCAGCAGCTTTATACAGGGGGAAGGCTACACCTTC. Amino acid sequence: CASSFIQGEGYTF.

This clone came up once. The rearrangement uses TRBV28 and TRBJ1-3, with D hard to call. Trimming stripped 6 bases from V and 0 bases from J, with 18 bases between. Germline V gene sequence: CDR1 MDHEN, CDR2 SYDVKM. CDR3 size: 17 residues. The CDR3 nucleotides read TGTGCCAGCAGACCCGTGGAGGGAGACAACTCTGGAAACACCATATATTTT. It yields the protein CASRPVEGDNSGNTIYF.

This rearrangement joins TRBV27 to TRBJ2-1, with 11 nucleotides matching TRBD2. Looked up from germline, CDR1 is MNHEY and CDR2 is SMNVEV (reference sequence). Losses at the gene ends were 3 bases for V and 5 bases for J; bases not matched to a gene: 9. This CDR3 comprises 17 residues. The CDR3 coding sequence is TGTGCCAGCAGTTTTGTCCCCGCGGGACTAGCGGACAATGAGCAGTTCTTC. Its protein is CASSFVPAGLADNEQFF.

The sample holds one count of this clone. DNA for the CDR3: TGTGCCAGCAGCAAGGGCCTGAACACTGAAGCTTTCTTT. Amino acids: CASSKGLNTEAFF. The V call is TRBV11-3, the J call TRBJ1-1; D remains ambiguous. CDR3 size: 13 residues. V shed 5 bases and J shed 0 bases, with 7 bases lying between them. CDR1 and CDR2 from the germline V gene are SGHNT and YENEEA.

Only a few counts were recorded for this clone. Other DNA sequences in this sample translate to the same CDR3. The chain links TRBV3-1 (or the pseudogene TRBV3-2) to TRBJ1-2; 7 bases fit TRBD1. V was clipped by 3 bases and J by 4 bases; unmatched bases: 2. The germline gives CDR1 LGHDT, CDR2 YNNKEL (reference sequence). The CDR3 is made up of 13 amino acids. CDR3 nucleotides: TGTGCCAGCAGCCACCGGGACAGCTATGGCTACACCTTC. Residues: CASSHRDSYGYTF.

The chain links TRBV29-1 to TRBJ2-1; 7 bases agree with TRBD2. The CDR3 sequence is 14 residues long. The J segment lost 7 bases and the V segment lost 7 bases, leaving 13 bases of the junction unmatched. Per germline, CDR1 SQVTM and CDR2 ANQGSEA. The CDR3 protein is CSAWTRDYRNEQFF. The CDR3 bases are TGCAGCGCATGGACTAGAGATTACCGGAATGAGCAGTTCTTC.

The CDR3 nucleotides are TGTGCCAGCAGCCCCCAGGCTAGCGGGGCGGGCACAGATACGCAGTATTTT. This codes for CASSPQASGAGTDTQYF. The chain recombines TRBV9 with TRBJ2-3; 9 positions agree with TRBD2. Germline lookup yields CDR1 SGDLS and CDR2 YYNGEE. The CDR3 runs 17 residues. Trimming at V came to 4 bases and at J to 1 base, leaving 10 bases not matched to a gene.

J is TRBJ1-4 and V is TRBV5-1; TRBD1 aligns across 8 bases. CDR3 size: 14 residues. V was pared by 1 base and J by 12 bases, with 8 bases of the junction left unmatched. Germline CDR1 SGHRS, CDR2 YFSETQ. The CDR3 nucleotides are TGCGCCAGCAGCTTGACCCTCCAACAGGGGGAACTGTTTTTT. It specifies CASSLTLQQGELFF.

V and J are TRBV6-2 or TRBV6-3 and TRBJ1-1; the D is unclear. The V end lost 6 bases, the J end lost 6 bases, and 17 bases lay between the germline ends. Germline lookup yields CDR1 MNHEY and CDR2 SVGEGT. The CDR3 extends over 14 amino acids. The CDR3 is CASSDIEGWPEAFF. CDR3 in DNA: TGTGCCAGCAGCGATATAGAGGGATGGCCTGAAGCTTTCTTT.

The chain links TRBV11-3 to TRBJ2-3, with no clear D. The CDR3 sequence is 12 residues long. The V gene lost 5 bases and the J gene lost 6 bases, with 9 bases spanning the gap. Per the germline V gene, CDR1 is SGHNT and CDR2 is YENEEA. The CDR3 DNA is TGTGCCAGCAGCCGCGACGCGGATACGCAGTATTTT. Protein product: CASSRDADTQYF.

This chain joins TRBV7-2 and TRBJ2-2; D may correspond to TRBD1 or TRBD2 (7 bases each). Germline V gene data show CDR1 as SGHTA and CDR2 as FQGNSA. The CDR3 runs to 14 residues. V lost 6 bases and J 6 bases, leaving 14 bases between the germline ends. Here the CDR3 reads CASRSGGVAGELFF. The DNA of the CDR3 is TGTGCCAGCAGGTCAGGGGGGGTGGCCGGGGAGCTGTTTTTT.